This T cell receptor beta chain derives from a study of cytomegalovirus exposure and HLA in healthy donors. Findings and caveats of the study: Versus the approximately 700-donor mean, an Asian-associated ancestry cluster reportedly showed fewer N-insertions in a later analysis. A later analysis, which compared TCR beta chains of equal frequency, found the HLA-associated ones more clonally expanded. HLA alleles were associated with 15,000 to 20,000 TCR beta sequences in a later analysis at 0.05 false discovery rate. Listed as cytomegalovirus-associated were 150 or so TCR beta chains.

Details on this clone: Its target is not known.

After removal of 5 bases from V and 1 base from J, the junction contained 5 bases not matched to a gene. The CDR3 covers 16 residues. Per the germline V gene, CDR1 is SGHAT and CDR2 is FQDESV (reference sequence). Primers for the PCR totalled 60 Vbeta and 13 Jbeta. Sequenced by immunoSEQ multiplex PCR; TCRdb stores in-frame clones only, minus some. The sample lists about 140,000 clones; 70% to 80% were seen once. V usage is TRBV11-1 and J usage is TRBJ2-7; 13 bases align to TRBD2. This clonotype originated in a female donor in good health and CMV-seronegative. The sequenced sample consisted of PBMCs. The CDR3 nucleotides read TGTGCCAGCAGCCCAGGACTAGCGGGGGATTCCTACGAGCAGTACTTC. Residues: CASSPGLAGDSYEQYF. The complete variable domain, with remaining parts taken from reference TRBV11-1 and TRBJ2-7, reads EAEVAQSPRYKITEKSQAVAFWCDPISGHATLYWYRQILGQGPELLVQFQDESVVDDSQLPKDRFSAERLKGVDSTLKIQPAELGDSAMYLCASSPGLAGDSYEQYFGPGTRLTVT.